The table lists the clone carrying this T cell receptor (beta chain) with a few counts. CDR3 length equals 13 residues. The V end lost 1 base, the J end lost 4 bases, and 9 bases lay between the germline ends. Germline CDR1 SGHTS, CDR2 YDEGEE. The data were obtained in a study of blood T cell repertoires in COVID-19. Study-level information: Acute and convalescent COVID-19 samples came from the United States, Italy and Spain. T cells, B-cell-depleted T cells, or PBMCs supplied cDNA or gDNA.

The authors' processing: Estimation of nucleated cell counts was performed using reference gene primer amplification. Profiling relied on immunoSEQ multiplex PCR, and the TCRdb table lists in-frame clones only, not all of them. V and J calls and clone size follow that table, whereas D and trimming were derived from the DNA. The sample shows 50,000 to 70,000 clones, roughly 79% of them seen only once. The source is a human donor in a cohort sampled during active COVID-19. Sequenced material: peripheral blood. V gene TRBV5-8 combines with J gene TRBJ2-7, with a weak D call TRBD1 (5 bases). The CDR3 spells CASSLRGSYEQYF. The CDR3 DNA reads TGTGCCAGCAGCTTGAGGGGTTCTTACGAGCAGTACTTC.